The 3 T cell receptor beta chains given below trace back to one sample, sequenced in a study of vaccination and CD4 T cells after COVID-19. Sequencing of cultured CD4+ T cell DNA used the Oncomine TCR Beta short-read assay. One entry per CDR3 protein, called by TCRdb with MiXCR from the PCR reads. Of 10,000 to 13,000 distinct CDR3 sequences detected, approximately 50% appear once; the ten largest clones hold 13%. These receptors lack a known antigen. Treatment specified: roughly ten-day PBMC culture with coronavirus spike peptide pools or control peptides (ViraFEST assay). The source material was CD4+ T cells from blood, cultured in vitro. The receptors derive from a human donor who had recovered from COVID-19.

This clonotype was detected only a few times. The rearrangement uses TRBV7-9 and TRBJ1-1; perhaps TRBD1 as D (6 bases). Per germline, CDR1 SEHNR and CDR2 FQNEAQ (reference sequence). Trimming left V 3 bases short and J 7 bases short, with 15 bases between. This CDR3 contains 14 residues. CDR3 sequence (DNA): TGTGCCAGCAGCTTTCAGGGGAGAGGAGGTGAAGCTTTCTTT. Translated: CASSFQGRGGEAFF.

V usage is TRBV20-1 and J usage is TRBJ2-1; D gene ambiguous. The CDR3 covers 15 residues. V was clipped by 0 bases and J by 4 bases, with 13 bases between them. Germline CDR1 reads DFQATT; CDR2 reads SNEGSKA (reference sequence). The CDR3 DNA reads TGCAGTGCTAGAGATCCGCACCCTAGATACAATGAGCAGTTCTTC. Translating gives CSARDPHPRYNEQFF.

The chain joins TRBV7-2 to TRBJ2-5; D may correspond to TRBD1 or TRBD2 (5 bases each). The germline CDR1 and CDR2 sequences are SGHTA and FQGNSA. The CDR3 spans 16 residues. Trimming left V 1 base short and J 2 bases short, with 14 bases between. CDR3: CASSLVGDGVQETQYF. The CDR3 bases are TGTGCCAGCAGCTTAGTGGGGGATGGGGTACAAGAGACCCAGTACTTC.